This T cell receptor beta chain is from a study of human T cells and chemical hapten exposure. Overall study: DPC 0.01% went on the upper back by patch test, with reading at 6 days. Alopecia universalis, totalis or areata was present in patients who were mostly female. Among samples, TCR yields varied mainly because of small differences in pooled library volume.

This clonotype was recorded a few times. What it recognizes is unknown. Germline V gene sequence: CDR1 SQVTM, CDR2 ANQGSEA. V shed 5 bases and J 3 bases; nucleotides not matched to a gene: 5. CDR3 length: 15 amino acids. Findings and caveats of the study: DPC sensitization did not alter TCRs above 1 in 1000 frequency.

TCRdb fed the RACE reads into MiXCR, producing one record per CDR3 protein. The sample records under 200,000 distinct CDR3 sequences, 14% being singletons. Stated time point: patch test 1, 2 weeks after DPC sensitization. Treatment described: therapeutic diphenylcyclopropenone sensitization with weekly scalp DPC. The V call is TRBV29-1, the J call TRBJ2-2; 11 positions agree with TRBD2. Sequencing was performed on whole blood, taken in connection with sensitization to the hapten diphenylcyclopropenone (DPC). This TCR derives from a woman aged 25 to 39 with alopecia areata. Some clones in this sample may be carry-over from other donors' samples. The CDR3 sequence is CSVKLLAGDTGELFF. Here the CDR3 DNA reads TGCAGCGTTAAACTACTAGCGGGAGACACCGGGGAGCTGTTTTTT.